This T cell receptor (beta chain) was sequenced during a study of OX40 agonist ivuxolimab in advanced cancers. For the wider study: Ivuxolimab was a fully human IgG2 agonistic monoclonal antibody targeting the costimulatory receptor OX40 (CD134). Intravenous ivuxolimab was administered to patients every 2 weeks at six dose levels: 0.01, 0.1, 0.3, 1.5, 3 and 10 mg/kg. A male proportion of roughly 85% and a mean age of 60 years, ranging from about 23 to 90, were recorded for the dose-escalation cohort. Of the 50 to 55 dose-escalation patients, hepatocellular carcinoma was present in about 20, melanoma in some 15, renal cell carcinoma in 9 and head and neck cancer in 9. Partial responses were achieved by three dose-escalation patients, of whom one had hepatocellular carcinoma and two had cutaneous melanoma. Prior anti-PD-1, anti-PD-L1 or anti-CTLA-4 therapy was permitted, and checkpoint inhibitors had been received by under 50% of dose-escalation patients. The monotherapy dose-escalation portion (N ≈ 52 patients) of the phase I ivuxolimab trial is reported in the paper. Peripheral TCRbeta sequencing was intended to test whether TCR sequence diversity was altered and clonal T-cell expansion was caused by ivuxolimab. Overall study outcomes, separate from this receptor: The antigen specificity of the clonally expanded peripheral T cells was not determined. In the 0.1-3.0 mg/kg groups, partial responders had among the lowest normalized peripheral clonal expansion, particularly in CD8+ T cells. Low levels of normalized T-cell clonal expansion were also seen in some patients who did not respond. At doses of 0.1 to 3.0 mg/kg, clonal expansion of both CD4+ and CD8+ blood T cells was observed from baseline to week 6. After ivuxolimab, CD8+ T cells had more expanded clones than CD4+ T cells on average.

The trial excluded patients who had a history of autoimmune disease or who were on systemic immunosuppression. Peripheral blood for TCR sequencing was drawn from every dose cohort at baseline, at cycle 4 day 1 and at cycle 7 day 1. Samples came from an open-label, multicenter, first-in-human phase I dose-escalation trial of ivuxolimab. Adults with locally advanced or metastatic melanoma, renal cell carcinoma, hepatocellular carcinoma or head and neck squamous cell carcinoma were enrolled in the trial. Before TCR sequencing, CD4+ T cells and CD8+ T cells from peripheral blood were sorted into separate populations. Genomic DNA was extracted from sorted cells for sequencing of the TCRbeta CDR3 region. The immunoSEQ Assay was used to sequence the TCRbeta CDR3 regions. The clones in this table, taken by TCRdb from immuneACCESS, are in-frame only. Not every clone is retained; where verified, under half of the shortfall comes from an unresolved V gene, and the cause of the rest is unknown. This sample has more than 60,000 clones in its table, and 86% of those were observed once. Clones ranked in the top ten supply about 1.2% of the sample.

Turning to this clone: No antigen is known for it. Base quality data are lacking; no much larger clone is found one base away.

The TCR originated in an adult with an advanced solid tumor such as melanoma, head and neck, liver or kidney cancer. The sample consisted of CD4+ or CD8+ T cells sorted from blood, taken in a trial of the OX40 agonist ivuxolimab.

The CDR3: CASSLGGDSGNTIYF. The DNA sequence is TGCGCCAGCAGCTTGGGTGGAGACTCTGGAAACACCATATATTTT. Recombination connected TRBV5-1 to TRBJ1-3, with the D gene not clear enough to name. A distance of 7 bases separates the germline ends of V and J, which lose 0 bases and 0 bases respectively. Counted from cysteine to phenylalanine, this CDR3 has 15 amino acids. Here the CDR3 DNA is all that survives: 45 bases in frame from base 1. From a lookup of the germline V gene, CDR1 and CDR2 are SGHRS and YFSETQ.